Shown below are 16 T cell receptor beta chains from a single sample sequenced in a study of cytomegalovirus exposure and HLA in healthy donors. 60 Vbeta and 13 Jbeta primers were used in PCR. This table comes from immunoSEQ multiplex PCR, and its TCRdb copy is limited to in-frame clones, with some not included. The table lists more than 110,000 clones, more than 70% of them singletons. The sequenced material came from PBMCs. All receptors derive from a male donor in good health and CMV-seropositive.

This clone was found a few times. The J gene is TRBJ1-3, the V gene TRBV28; D gene uncertain. CDR3 size: 14 residues. CDR1 MDHEN and CDR2 SYDVKM come from the germline V gene. V was shortened by 3 bases and J by 4 bases, with 10 bases between the two germline ends. The CDR3 DNA is TGTGCCAGCAGTTTCCGGGGAGGCGGAAACACCATATATTTT. Residues: CASSFRGGGNTIYF.

This clone appeared a single time. The V gene is TRBV19, the J gene TRBJ2-7; 10 bases fit TRBD1. This CDR3 comprises 15 residues. With 1 base clipped from V and 2 bases from J, the junction kept 2 bases outside the gene matches. Germline CDR1 is LNHDA and CDR2 is SQIVND (reference sequence). The CDR3 is CASSIAGTGAYEQYF. Here the CDR3 DNA reads TGTGCCAGTAGTATAGCCGGGACAGGGGCCTACGAGCAGTACTTC.

Note on this clone: The junction departs from the called germline gene at one end, perhaps through a read error. This chain links TRBV7-7 with TRBJ2-3, with D possibly TRBD2 on 5 matching bases. CDR3 length: 15 residues. Germline values: CDR1 SSHAT, CDR2 FNYEAQ (reference sequence). CDR3 DNA sequence: TGTGCTAGCAGCTTAGTGGCGGCTAGCATAGATACGCAGTATTTT. This gives the protein CASSLVAASIDTQYF.

The chain joins TRBV28 to TRBJ2-7, with 12 positions matching TRBD1. Germline assignment: CDR1 MDHEN and CDR2 SYDVKM. V shed 4 bases and J 4 bases; nucleotides not matched to a gene: 17. This CDR3 is 19 amino acids long. The CDR3 coding sequence is TGTGCCAGCAGTTGGTCCCCCACAGGCGGGACAGGGGGCGGTTACGAGCAGTACTTC. It encodes CASSWSPTGGTGGGYEQYF.

The rearrangement uses TRBV6-5 and TRBJ2-5, with D unclear. Deletions cut 8 bases from V and 2 bases from J, with 15 bases between. CDR3 length: 14 amino acids. Per the germline V gene, CDR1 is MNHEY and CDR2 is SVGAGI. The CDR3 bases are TGTGCCAGCCGTTGGCAGGTTGGACAAGAGACCCAGTACTTC. Its translation: CASRWQVGQETQYF.

V usage is TRBV7-9 and J usage is TRBJ2-1, with D uncertain. In germline, CDR1 is SEHNR, CDR2 FQNEAQ (reference sequence). V gave up 1 base and J gave up 0 bases, with 10 bases separating them. The CDR3 loop spans 16 amino acids. The CDR3: CASSLDILSSYNEQFF. Written as DNA, the CDR3 is TGTGCCAGCAGCTTAGATATCTTGAGCTCCTACAATGAGCAGTTCTTC. Filled out from reference TRBV7-9 and TRBJ2-1, the complete variable domain reads DTGVSQNPRHKITKRGQNVTFRCDPISEHNRLYWYRQTLGQGPEFLTYFQNEAQLEKSRLLSDRFSAERPKGSFSTLEIQRTEQGDSAMYLCASSLDILSSYNEQFFGPGTRLTVL.

CDR3 protein: CASSLGLADPSYEQYF. In DNA form, the CDR3 reads TGCGCCAGCAGCTTGGGTCTAGCGGACCCCTCCTACGAGCAGTACTTC. The genes are TRBV5-1 and TRBJ2-7; 7 bases fit TRBD2. J was trimmed by 0 bases and V by 0 bases; bases with no gene match: 6. Germline assignment: CDR1 SGHRS and CDR2 YFSETQ. The CDR3 has 16 amino acids.

This clone was observed once. V usage is TRBV9 and J usage is TRBJ2-4; tentative D call: TRBD2 (6 bases). CDR3 length equals 15 residues. Germline V CDR1 and CDR2: SGDLS, YYNGEE. Trimming pared 3 bases from V and 1 base from J, leaving 11 bases between. The CDR3: CASSASGSAKNIQYF. The CDR3 nucleotides read TGTGCCAGCAGCGCCAGCGGGTCGGCCAAAAACATTCAGTACTTC.

J is TRBJ2-7 and V is TRBV9; a possible D gene is TRBD1 (6 bases). The germline V gene has CDR1 SGDLS and CDR2 YYNGEE. The CDR3 covers 12 residues. The CDR3 protein is CASSVGARSHPV. The DNA for the CDR3 is TGTGCCAGCAGCGTGGGGGCCCGGTCCCATCCCGTC.

This clone was observed a single time. One junction end disagrees with the germline gene, perhaps due to a read error. The V call is TRBV13, the J call TRBJ2-7, with 10 bases that match TRBD1. Germline CDR1 is PRHDT and CDR2 is FYEKMQ (reference sequence). The CDR3 sequence is 12 residues long. The chain's CDR3 is CASSTRDRGFGF. The DNA of the CDR3 is TGTGCCAGCAGCACCCGGGACAGGGGTTTTGGCTTC.

The chain has TRBV27 and TRBJ2-7; the D gene is possibly TRBD2 (6 bases). Per germline, CDR1 MNHEY and CDR2 SMNVEV (reference sequence). This CDR3 has 15 amino acids. V gave up 2 bases and J gave up 1 base, with 12 bases separating them. The CDR3 DNA follows: TGTGCCAGCAGTTTAGGGACTTCACGATCCTACGAGCAGTACTTC. It yields the protein CASSLGTSRSYEQYF.

This chain uses TRBV19 with TRBJ2-1; 8 bases fit TRBD1. V lost 6 bases to trimming and J lost 4 bases; unmatched junction nucleotides: 8. The CDR3 is made up of 15 amino acids. Germline values: CDR1 LNHDA, CDR2 SQIVND (reference sequence). CDR3 nucleotide sequence: TGTGCCAGTAGCCAGACAGGGGAAGCGTACAATGAGCAGTTCTTC. Translation: CASSQTGEAYNEQFF.

The rearrangement links TRBV19 to TRBJ2-3, with D possibly TRBD2 on 5 matching bases. V lost 3 bases, J lost 5 bases, and 9 bases lay in between. Germline V lookup: CDR1 LNHDA, CDR2 SQIVND (reference sequence). The CDR3 loop spans 13 amino acids. CDR3 protein: CASSILAGDTQYF. The CDR3 DNA sequence: TGTGCCAGTAGTATCCTGGCGGGAGATACGCAGTATTTT.

V and J are TRBV6-1 and TRBJ1-2; D remains unclear. From germline, CDR1 is MNHNS and CDR2 SASEGT. V lost 3 bases and J 2 bases, leaving 10 bases between the germline ends. The CDR3 spans 14 residues. CDR3 amino acids: CASSEGGENYGYTF. CDR3 nucleotides: TGTGCCAGCAGTGAGGGAGGCGAGAACTATGGCTACACCTTC.

The chain recombines TRBV7-9 with TRBJ1-6; unclear D gene. This CDR3 has 16 residues. Per germline, CDR1 SEHNR and CDR2 FQNEAQ (reference sequence). V lost 1 base to trimming and J lost 10 bases, with 17 bases between them. CDR3 nucleotide sequence: TGTGCCAGCAGCTTAGGATTGGTTGATAGCCTCTCACCCCTCCACTTT. Translation gives CASSLGLVDSLSPLHF.

This chain links TRBV9 with TRBJ2-1; D gene ambiguous. V gave up 3 bases and J gave up 14 bases, with 6 bases separating them. Germline CDR1 is SGDLS and CDR2 is YYNGEE. This CDR3 is built from 9 residues. The CDR3 bases are TGTGCCAGCAGCGCGAGCGAGTTCTTC. Its translation: CASSASEFF.